The 24 T cell receptor beta chains below were found in one sample sequenced in a study of blood T cell repertoires in COVID-19. Measured with immunoSEQ multiplex PCR; TCRdb has only the in-frame clones, and not every one. The sample includes tens of thousands of clones, just under 90% of them seen just once. The material sequenced was peripheral blood. These TCRs come from a woman older than 75 with active COVID-19.

The rearrangement links TRBV10-1 to TRBJ1-2, with 8 nucleotides matching TRBD1. Germline V gene sequence: CDR1 WNHNN, CDR2 SYGVQD (reference sequence). J lost 6 bases, V lost 6 bases, and 12 bases had no gene match. CDR3 length equals 15 residues. The CDR3 region has the DNA TGCGCCAGCAGAGGCCTCAGGGGGCAGGAAGATGGCTACACCTTC. Its protein product is CASRGLRGQEDGYTF.

This rearrangement joins TRBV28 to TRBJ2-7; 12 bases match TRBD1. V lost 5 bases, J lost 3 bases, and 8 bases stayed unmatched. This CDR3 has 16 residues. Germline values: CDR1 MDHEN, CDR2 SYDVKM. CDR3 sequence reads: CASSHRRDRGHYEQYF. DNA for the CDR3: TGTGCCAGCAGTCACAGGCGGGACAGGGGGCACTACGAGCAGTACTTC.

The chain recombines TRBV4-3 with TRBJ2-2, with D tentatively TRBD2 (5 bases). V lost 3 bases and J lost 2, with 7 bases in between. CDR1 and CDR2 (germline): LGHNA, YSLEER. This CDR3 spans 14 amino acids. CDR3 sequence (DNA): TGCGCCAGCAGCCATGGAGGTAACACCGGGGAGCTGTTTTTT. This translates into CASSHGGNTGELFF.

The CDR3 loop reads CASSSRTGPTDTQYF. CDR3 nucleotides: TGTGCCAGCAGCTCTCGGACAGGGCCCACAGATACGCAGTATTTT. J is TRBJ2-3 and V is TRBV7-3; 8 bases fit TRBD1. V trimming: 4 bases; J trimming: 2 bases; junction bases outside the gene matches: 5. This CDR3 has 15 amino acids. CDR1 and CDR2 (germline): SGHTA, FQGTGA.

The CDR3 is CASSTGSVRGANVLTF. As DNA, the CDR3 is TGTGCCAGCTCAACGGGGTCTGTCAGGGGGGCCAACGTCCTGACTTTC. The rearrangement joins TRBV18 to TRBJ2-6; tentative D call: TRBD2 (5 bases). Germline V gives CDR1 KGHSH, CDR2 LQKENI. The CDR3 contains 16 residues. The V end was cut by 5 bases, the J end by 4 bases, with 15 bases between.

This sequence joins TRBV7-2 and TRBJ2-5; TRBD1 matches 7 bases. Unmatched junction bases numbered 8, after V lost 3 bases and J lost 1 base. Germline lookup yields CDR1 SGHTA and CDR2 FQGNSA. This CDR3 has 16 residues. The CDR3 loop reads CASSFRQGGGQETQYF. In nucleotides, the CDR3 is TGTGCCAGCAGCTTCAGACAGGGTGGAGGCCAAGAGACCCAGTACTTC. The full variable domain, in which reference TRBV7-2 and TRBJ2-5 provide the parts outside the CDR3, is GAGVSQSPSNKVTEKGKDVELRCDPISGHTALYWYRQSLGQGLEFLIYFQGNSAPDKSGLPSDRFSAERTGGSVSTLTIQRTQQEDSAVYLCASSFRQGGGQETQYFGPGTRLLVL.

V is TRBV20-1 and J is TRBJ2-1; D remains ambiguous. The germline V gene encodes CDR1 DFQATT and CDR2 SNEGSKA (reference sequence). This CDR3 has 15 residues. V gave up 3 bases and J gave up 2 bases, with 14 bases separating them. The CDR3 loop reads CSASGHHRTYNEQFF. DNA for the CDR3: TGCAGTGCTAGTGGGCACCACAGAACCTACAATGAGCAGTTCTTC.

The chain carries TRBV4-1 and TRBJ2-1, with D perhaps TRBD1 (5 bases). V lost 5 bases and J 1 base, leaving 12 bases between the germline ends. Germline lookup yields CDR1 MGHRA and CDR2 YSYEKL. This CDR3 spans 15 amino acids. CDR3 DNA sequence: TGCGCCAGCAGCGACGGACACCTATCCTACAATGAGCAGTTCTTC. Protein sequence: CASSDGHLSYNEQFF.

This clone appeared once. The rearrangement uses TRBV6-6 and TRBJ2-4, with 9 bases matching TRBD2. Germline V lookup: CDR1 MNHNY, CDR2 SVGAGI (reference sequence). The length of the CDR3 is 16 residues. The trim removed 6 bases at V and 0 bases at J, leaving 6 bases unmatched. The CDR3 loop is CASRMTSGLAKNIQYF. CDR3 DNA sequence: TGTGCCAGCAGAATGACTAGCGGCTTAGCCAAAAACATTCAGTACTTC.

This rearrangement joins TRBV5-1 to TRBJ2-2; 8 bases fit TRBD2. Germline CDR1 reads SGHRS; CDR2 reads YFSETQ. The V segment lost 4 bases and the J segment 5 bases; nucleotides outside the gene matches: 7. The CDR3 is made up of 15 amino acids. The CDR3 DNA reads TGCGCCAGCAGCAAGGGACTAGGCCGTACCGGGGAGCTGTTTTTT. Its translation: CASSKGLGRTGELFF.

The chain joins TRBV24-1 to TRBJ2-7; 8 nucleotides match TRBD1. Per germline, CDR1 KGHDR and CDR2 SFDVKD. The CDR3 sequence is 15 residues long. J gave up 6 bases and V 0 bases, and 6 bases lay outside the gene matches. CDR3 bases: TGTGCCACCAGTGATTTGGGAGACAGGGGTGGCGAGCAGTACTTC. Amino acid sequence: CATSDLGDRGGEQYF.

In its sample, this clone was seen a few times. The chain carries TRBV6-6 and TRBJ1-6, with 7 bases that match TRBD1. With V trimmed by 5 bases and J by 12 bases, 13 bases remained unmatched. Germline-derived CDR1 and CDR2 are MNHNY and SVGAGI (reference sequence). The CDR3 runs 15 residues. The CDR3 DNA reads TGTGCCAGCAGTAAGGGACAGACACCGCGTGAACCCCTCCACTTT. Translated: CASSKGQTPREPLHF.

The rearrangement joins TRBV28 to TRBJ2-7; TRBD1 aligns across 8 bases. The J segment lost 12 bases and the V segment lost 2 bases, leaving 12 bases of the junction unmatched. The length of the CDR3 is 14 residues. The germline V gene has CDR1 MDHEN and CDR2 SYDVKM. CDR3 nucleotide sequence: TGTGCCAGCAGTTTAGCAGGACAGGGCGTCGGGCTGTACTTC. Protein: CASSLAGQGVGLYF.

About this clone itself: At one end the junction does not follow the germline gene, possibly because of a read error. The gene calls are TRBV7-2 and TRBJ2-2; either TRBD1 or TRBD2 may fit D (5 bases each). Germline V CDR1 and CDR2: SGHTA, FQGNSA. The CDR3 extends over 15 amino acids. The CDR3 region is CASSLAVGRAGELFF. The CDR3 DNA follows: TGTGCCAGCAGCCTAGCTGTCGGCAGGGCCGGGGAGCTGTTTTTT.

The chain is built from TRBV10-3 and TRBJ2-1, with D perhaps matching TRBD2 (6 bases). With 0 bases removed from V and 12 bases from J, the gap between germline ends came to 15 bases. In germline, CDR1 is ENHRY, CDR2 SYGVKD. The CDR3 has 14 amino acids. The CDR3 DNA reads TGTGCCATCAGTGAGTCTGGTGTGGAGGGTGGGCAGTTCTTC. This gives the protein CAISESGVEGGQFF.

The chain joins TRBV9 to TRBJ2-1; 10 nucleotides match TRBD1. V dropped 4 bases and J dropped 3; count of bases not matched to a gene: 7. In germline, CDR1 is SGDLS, CDR2 YYNGEE. CDR3 length equals 16 residues. The CDR3 region has the DNA TGTGCCAGCAGCACAACCCGGGACAGGGGCTACAATGAGCAGTTCTTC. Amino acids: CASSTTRDRGYNEQFF.

This chain connects TRBV2 to TRBJ2-7; D is possibly TRBD1 (7 bases). CDR3 length equals 14 residues. V was trimmed by 8 bases and J by 4 bases, leaving 18 bases between them. From germline, CDR1 is SNHLY and CDR2 FYNNEI. The CDR3 region has the DNA TGTGCCAGCGAGGGGCAGGGGGGTGTATACGAGCAGTACTTC. The encoded protein is CASEGQGGVYEQYF.

The chain links TRBV19 to TRBJ2-1, with unresolved D. Trimming removed 4 bases at V and 1 base at J, with 11 bases between. CDR3 size: 15 residues. Germline CDR1 is LNHDA and CDR2 is SQIVND (reference sequence). CDR3 coding DNA: TGTGCCAGTAGTACGACACACGCATCCTACAATGAGCAGTTCTTC. Amino acid sequence: CASSTTHASYNEQFF.

J is TRBJ1-2 and V is TRBV5-4, with 9 bases identical to TRBD1. Germline V CDR1 and CDR2: SGHNT, YYREEE (reference sequence). The CDR3 covers 16 residues. The trim removed 3 bases at V and 4 bases at J, leaving 10 bases unmatched. The CDR3, as DNA: TGTGCCAGCAGCTCATCGTTGGGACAGGGTCTCTATGGCTACACCTTC. It codes for CASSSSLGQGLYGYTF.

CDR3 region: CASSSSGRAPSEQFF. As DNA, the CDR3 is TGTGCCAGCAGCTCGAGCGGGAGGGCCCCTTCTGAGCAGTTCTTC. V is TRBV27 and J is TRBJ2-1; TRBD2 aligns across 10 bases. J lost 9 bases, V lost 6 bases, and 11 bases had no gene match. CDR3 size: 15 residues. Germline CDR1 is MNHEY and CDR2 is SMNVEV (reference sequence).

This chain connects TRBV7-2 to TRBJ1-2; D not certain. Trimming removed 1 base from V and 4 bases from J, with 4 bases in between. Germline assignment: CDR1 SGHTA and CDR2 FQGNSA. The CDR3 extends over 12 amino acids. This chain's CDR3 is CASSLDTYGYTF. In nucleotides, the CDR3 is TGTGCCAGCAGCTTAGACACCTATGGCTACACCTTC. The full variable domain, with the rest looked up from reference TRBV7-2 and TRBJ1-2, is GAGVSQSPSNKVTEKGKDVELRCDPISGHTALYWYRQSLGQGLEFLIYFQGNSAPDKSGLPSDRFSAERTGGSVSTLTIQRTQQEDSAVYLCASSLDTYGYTFGSGTRLTVV.

The chain has TRBV7-9 and TRBJ2-7; tentatively, D is TRBD1 (5 bases). The germline gives CDR1 SEHNR, CDR2 FQNEAQ (reference sequence). Deletions cut 2 bases from V and 2 bases from J, with 10 bases between. This CDR3 is built from 14 residues. Here the CDR3 DNA reads TGTGCCAGCAGCTTATCGCAAGGGGCCTACGAGCAGTACTTC. Translation: CASSLSQGAYEQYF.

The chain has TRBV11-2 and TRBJ2-5, with 7 bases that match TRBD2. With 4 bases clipped from V and 4 bases from J, the junction kept 6 bases outside the gene matches. CDR1 is SGHAT, CDR2 FQNNGV, per germline. This CDR3 contains 14 residues. CDR3 sequence: CASSSAIAGETQYF. CDR3 nucleotide sequence: TGTGCCAGCAGCTCAGCTATAGCGGGAGAGACCCAGTACTTC. The full variable domain, rest sourced from reference TRBV11-2 and TRBJ2-5, is EAGVAQSPRYKIIEKRQSVAFWCNPISGHATLYWYQQILGQGPKLLIQFQNNGVVDDSQLPKDRFSAERLKGVDSTLKIQPAKLEDSAVYLCASSSAIAGETQYFGPGTRLLVL.

The gene calls are TRBV24-1 and TRBJ2-3; D possibly corresponds to TRBD1 (6 bases). V was pared by 1 base and J by 4 bases, with 8 bases between. Germline V lookup: CDR1 KGHDR, CDR2 SFDVKD. CDR3 size: 14 residues. As DNA, the CDR3 is TGTGCCACCAGTGATTTCAAGGGGGCAGATACGCAGTATTTT. Translation gives CATSDFKGADTQYF.